This TCR beta chain derives from a study of blood T cell repertoires in COVID-19. In the study overall: From T cells, B-cell-depleted T cells, or PBMCs came the material, which was cDNA or gDNA.

Per the authors' pipeline: Estimation of nucleated cell counts was performed using reference gene primer amplification. Clones were sequenced by immunoSEQ multiplex PCR, and TCRdb holds only the in-frame ones, with some missing. That table supplies the V and J calls and clone size; D and trimming were determined from the DNA. The sample comprises around 140,000 clones, around 72% of which are singletons, and roughly 2% rests with the top ten. This CDR3 has 14 amino acids. Trimming pared 1 base from V and 4 bases from J, leaving 10 bases between. Germline loops: CDR1 SGHAT, CDR2 FQNNGV. This TCR came from a woman in her sixties with acute or convalescent COVID-19. Sample: peripheral blood. This chain joins TRBV11-2 and TRBJ2-5, with D tentatively TRBD2 (6 bases). The CDR3 bases are TGTGCCAGCAGCTTAGGGGACTCATTAGAGACCCAGTACTTC. It yields the protein CASSLGDSLETQYF.